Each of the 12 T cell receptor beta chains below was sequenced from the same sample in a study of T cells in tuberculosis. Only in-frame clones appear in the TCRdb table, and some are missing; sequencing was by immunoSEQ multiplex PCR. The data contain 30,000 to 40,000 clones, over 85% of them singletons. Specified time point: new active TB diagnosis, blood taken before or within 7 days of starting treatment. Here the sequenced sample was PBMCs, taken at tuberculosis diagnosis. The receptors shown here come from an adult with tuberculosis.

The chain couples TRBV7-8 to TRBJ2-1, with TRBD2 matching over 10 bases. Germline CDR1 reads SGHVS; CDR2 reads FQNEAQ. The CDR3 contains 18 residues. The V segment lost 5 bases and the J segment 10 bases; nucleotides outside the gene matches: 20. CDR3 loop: CASSPVGLAGVFSGEQFF. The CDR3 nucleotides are TGTGCCAGCAGCCCTGTTGGGCTAGCGGGAGTTTTTTCGGGGGAGCAGTTCTTC.

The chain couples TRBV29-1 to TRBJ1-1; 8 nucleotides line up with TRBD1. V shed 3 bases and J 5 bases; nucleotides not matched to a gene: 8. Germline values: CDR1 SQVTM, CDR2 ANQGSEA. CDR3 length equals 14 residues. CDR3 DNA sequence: TGCAGCGTTGAGAGGGACAGGCGGGATACTGAAGCTTTCTTT. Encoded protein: CSVERDRRDTEAFF.

CDR3 DNA sequence: TGTGCCAGCAGTTACTCGACAGGGTTAGATACGCAGTATTTT. This gives the protein CASSYSTGLDTQYF. V usage is TRBV6-5 and J usage is TRBJ2-3; 7 bases fit TRBD1. The J segment lost 5 bases and the V segment lost 0 bases, leaving 2 bases of the junction unmatched. CDR1 and CDR2 (germline): MNHEY, SVGAGI. CDR3 length: 14 residues.

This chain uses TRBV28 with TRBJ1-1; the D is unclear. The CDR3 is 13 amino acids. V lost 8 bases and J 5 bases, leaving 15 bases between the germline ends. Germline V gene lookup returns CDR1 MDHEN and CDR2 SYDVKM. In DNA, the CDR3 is TGTGCCAGCGCCTACCGGGGAGGTACTGAAGCTTTCTTT. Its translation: CASAYRGGTEAFF.

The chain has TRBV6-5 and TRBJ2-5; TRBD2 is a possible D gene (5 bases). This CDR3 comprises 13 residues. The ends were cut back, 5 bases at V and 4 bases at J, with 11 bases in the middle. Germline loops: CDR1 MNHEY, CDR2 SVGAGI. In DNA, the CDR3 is TGTGCCAGCAGTAAGATCCGGGGAGAGACCCAGTACTTC. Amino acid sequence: CASSKIRGETQYF.

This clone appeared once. The CDR3 DNA is TGTGCCAGCAGTCTCCCACTAGTTTACGACGAGCAGTACTTC. It specifies CASSLPLVYDEQYF. This sequence joins TRBV28 and TRBJ2-7; D possibly corresponds to TRBD2 (5 bases). CDR1 is MDHEN, CDR2 SYDVKM, per germline. V was clipped by 5 bases and J by 5 bases, with 16 bases between them. This CDR3 contains 14 residues. The whole variable domain, filled in from reference TRBV28 and TRBJ2-7, reads DVKVTQSSRYLVKRTGEKVFLECVQDMDHENMFWYRQDPGLGLRLIYFSYDVKMKEKGDIPEGYSVSREKKERFSLILESASTNQTSMYLCASSLPLVYDEQYFGPGTRLTVT.

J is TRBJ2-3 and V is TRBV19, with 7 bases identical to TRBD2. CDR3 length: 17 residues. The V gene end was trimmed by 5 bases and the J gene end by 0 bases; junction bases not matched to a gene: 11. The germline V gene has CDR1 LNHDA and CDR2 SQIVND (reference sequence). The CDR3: CASSLSGTVFSTDTQYF. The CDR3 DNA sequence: TGTGCCAGTAGTTTAAGCGGGACGGTTTTTAGCACAGATACGCAGTATTTT.

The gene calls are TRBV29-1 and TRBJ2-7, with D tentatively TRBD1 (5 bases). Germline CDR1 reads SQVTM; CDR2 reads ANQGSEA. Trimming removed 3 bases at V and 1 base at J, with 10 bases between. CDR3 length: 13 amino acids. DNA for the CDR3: TGCAGCGTTGAGTTTCAGGGTTCCTACGAGCAGTACTTC. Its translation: CSVEFQGSYEQYF.

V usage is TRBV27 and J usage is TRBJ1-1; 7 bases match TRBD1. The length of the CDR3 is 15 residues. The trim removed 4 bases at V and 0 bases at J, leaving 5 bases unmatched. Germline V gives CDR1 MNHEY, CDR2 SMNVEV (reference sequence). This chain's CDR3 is CASSSLTGMNTEAFF. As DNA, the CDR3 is TGTGCCAGCAGTTCCCTGACAGGGATGAACACTGAAGCTTTCTTT.

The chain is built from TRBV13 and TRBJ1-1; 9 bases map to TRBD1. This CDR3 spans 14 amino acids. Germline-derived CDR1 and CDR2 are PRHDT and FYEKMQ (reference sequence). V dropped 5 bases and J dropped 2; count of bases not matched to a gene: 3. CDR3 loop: CASSPTGGNTEAFF. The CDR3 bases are TGTGCCAGCAGCCCGACAGGGGGTAACACTGAAGCTTTCTTT.

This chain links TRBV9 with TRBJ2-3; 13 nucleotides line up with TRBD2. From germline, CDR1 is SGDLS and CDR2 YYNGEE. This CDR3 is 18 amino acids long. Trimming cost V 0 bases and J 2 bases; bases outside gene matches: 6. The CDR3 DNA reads TGTGCCAGCAGCGTAGAGACTAGCGGGGGGCCCTACACAGATACGCAGTATTTT. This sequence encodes CASSVETSGGPYTDTQYF.

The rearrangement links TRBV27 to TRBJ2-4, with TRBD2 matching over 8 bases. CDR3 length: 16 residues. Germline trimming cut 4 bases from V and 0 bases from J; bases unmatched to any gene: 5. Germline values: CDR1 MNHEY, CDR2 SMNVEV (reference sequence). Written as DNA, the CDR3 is TGTGCCAGCAGTTCTCCGGGACTAGTAGCCAAAAACATTCAGTACTTC. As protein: CASSSPGLVAKNIQYF.